A selection of T cell receptor beta chains follows, all from one sample in a study of blood T cell repertoires in COVID-19. The protocol was immunoSEQ multiplex PCR, while the TCRdb copy is restricted to in-frame clones and leaves out a portion. This sample has over 200,000 clones, with approximately 79% found just once. Sequencing was done on a sample of peripheral blood. These receptors were obtained from a human donor in a cohort sampled during active COVID-19. CDR3s include the opening cysteine and the closing phenylalanine or tryptophan. Some rows have no size entry. The others give once, few or many, or a class for an expanded clone.

cdr3_aa,j_call,clone_size,v_call
CASSLVEHSSYNEQFF,TRBJ2-1,-,TRBV5-1
CASSQVGTSGPNEQFF,TRBJ2-1,-,TRBV3-1/TRBV3-2
CASSFAGTGFFGANVLTF,TRBJ2-6,-,TRBV28
CASHFANTGELFF,TRBJ2-2,-,TRBV5-1
CASSFSGGGTDTQYF,TRBJ2-3,-,TRBV11-2
CASSLALVGYNEQFF,TRBJ2-1,-,TRBV7-2
CASSHRGQGAGYGYTF,TRBJ1-2,once,TRBV6-6
CASSLSSGSGSIQYF,TRBJ2-4,-,TRBV7-3
CASSLWSGRLRPFF,TRBJ1-1,-,TRBV28
CASSLMVGTDEQFF,TRBJ2-1,-,TRBV7-3
CASSFGGRRAGELFF,TRBJ2-2,-,TRBV5-4
CASSIALFTDTQYF,TRBJ2-3,-,TRBV19
CASSLEPSKRGYGYTF,TRBJ1-2,-,TRBV7-9
CASSPDIGGKTQYF,TRBJ2-5,-,TRBV5-1
CASSVGTPTTGELFF,TRBJ2-2,-,TRBV9
CASSQDGGTGSHEQYF,TRBJ2-7,few,TRBV4-1
CASRTFRGTGSNTEAFF,TRBJ1-1,-,TRBV28
CASSQDARGGDTEAFF,TRBJ1-1,few,TRBV3-1/TRBV3-2
CASSPGGAGMLF,TRBJ2-1,-,TRBV5-5
CASSFPGQGQPYF,TRBJ2-7,-,TRBV28
CASSPGTGLPEQFF,TRBJ2-1,-,TRBV28
CASSEKGAQPQHF,TRBJ1-5,few,TRBV6-1
CAWNEQVFAEAFF,TRBJ1-1,-,TRBV30
CASSDRGNGGYTF,TRBJ1-2,-,TRBV18
CASSLDPRRSYEQYF,TRBJ2-7,-,TRBV5-1
CASSWAGTGYGYTF,TRBJ1-2,-,TRBV5-1
CASSFLKQGANTEAFF,TRBJ1-1,-,TRBV5-5
CASSLFVQGNSPLHF,TRBJ1-6,-,TRBV28
CASSTLQGGLNTEAFF,TRBJ1-1,-,TRBV28
CASSNSFSDRWWTEAFF,TRBJ1-1,-,TRBV21-1
CASSRSGMYEQYF,TRBJ2-7,few,TRBV19
CASLGSYEQYF,TRBJ2-7,-,TRBV28
CASSQGIAGTSGYGYTF,TRBJ1-2,-,TRBV4-3
CASSVGGSGANVLTF,TRBJ2-6,-,TRBV2
CASSHPGGGFTEAFF,TRBJ1-1,-,TRBV18
CASSPTGFGTDTQYF,TRBJ2-3,-,TRBV7-2
CASSLTPQSHSNQPQHF,TRBJ1-5,-,TRBV7-8
CASSKSRKRQGDLEQYF,TRBJ2-7,-,TRBV21-1
CASSKSTGDYEQYF,TRBJ2-7,-,TRBV6-6
CSVLQGAREQYF,TRBJ2-7,-,TRBV29-1
CASSLAGAYEQYF,TRBJ2-7,-,TRBV28
CASSLRGGTEAFF,TRBJ1-1,-,TRBV5-6
CAISDVRYNEQFF,TRBJ2-1,-,TRBV10-3
CASSPSLTGGIMNTEAFF,TRBJ1-1,-,TRBV18
CASSLGTTGELFF,TRBJ2-2,-,TRBV5-6